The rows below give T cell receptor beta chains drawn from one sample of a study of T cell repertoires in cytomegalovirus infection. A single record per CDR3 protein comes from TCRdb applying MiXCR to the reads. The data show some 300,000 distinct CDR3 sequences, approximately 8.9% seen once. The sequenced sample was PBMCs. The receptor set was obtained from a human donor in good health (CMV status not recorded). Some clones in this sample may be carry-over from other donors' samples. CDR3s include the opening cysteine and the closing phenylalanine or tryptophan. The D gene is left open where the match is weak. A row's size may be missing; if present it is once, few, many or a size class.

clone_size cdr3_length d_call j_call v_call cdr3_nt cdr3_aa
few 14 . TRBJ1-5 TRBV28 TGTGCCAGCAGTTTGGTATCGAGCGATCAGCCCCAGCATTTT CASSLVSSDQPQHF
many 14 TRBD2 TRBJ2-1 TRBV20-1 TGCAGTGCTAGTAGGTCTAGCGGGCTGAATGAGCAGTTCTTC CSASRSSGLNEQFF
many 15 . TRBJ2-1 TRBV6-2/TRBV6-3 TGTGCCAGCAGTCCCCGGAGTGGGGGACACAATGAGCAGTTCTTC CASSPRSGGHNEQFF
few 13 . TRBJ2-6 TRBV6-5 TGTGCCAGCCGCAGACAGGACCAGGACGTCCTGACTTTC CASRRQDQDVLTF
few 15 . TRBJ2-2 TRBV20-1 TGCAGTGCTAGAGATCCCAGAGCGAACACCGGGGAGCTGTTTTTT CSARDPRANTGELFF
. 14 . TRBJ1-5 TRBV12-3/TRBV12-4 TGTGCCAGCAGGACCTGGGGCAGGGGTCAGCCCCAGCATTTT CASRTWGRGQPQHF
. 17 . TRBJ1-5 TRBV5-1 TGCGCCAGCAGCTTGGAGGGCGGTCCTTTGGGCAATCAGCCCCAGCATTTT CASSLEGGPLGNQPQHF
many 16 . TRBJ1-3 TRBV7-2 TGTGCCAGCAGCACCCGCGCGGGGAGCTCTGGAAACACCATATATTTT CASSTRAGSSGNTIYF
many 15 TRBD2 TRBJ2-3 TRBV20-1 TGCAGTGCTAGAACTAGCGGGGGGGACACAGATACGCAGTATTTT CSARTSGGDTDTQYF
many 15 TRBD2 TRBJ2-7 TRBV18 TGTGCCAGCTCACCCGCGACTAGCGGGGGCTACGAGCAGTACTTC CASSPATSGGYEQYF
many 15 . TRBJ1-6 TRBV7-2 TGTGCCAGCAGCTTAGGTCCGGGGATTGATTCACCCCTCCACTTT CASSLGPGIDSPLHF
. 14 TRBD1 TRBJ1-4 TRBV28 TGTGCCAGCAGTTTGGACAGGGAGGGGGAAAAACTGTTTTTT CASSLDREGEKLFF
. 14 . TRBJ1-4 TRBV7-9 TGTGCCAGCACCCCGAGAGGGGAGGATGAAAAACTGTTTTTT CASTPRGEDEKLFF
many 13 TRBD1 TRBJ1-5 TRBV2 TGTGCCAGTATACAGGGGCGCAATCAGCCCCAGCATTTT CASIQGRNQPQHF
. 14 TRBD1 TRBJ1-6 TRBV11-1 TGTGCCAGCAGCCTTACGACAGGGGGTTCACCCCTCCACTTT CASSLTTGGSPLHF
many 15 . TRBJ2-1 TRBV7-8 TGTGCCAGCAGCGGCACAGGGAACTCCTACAATGAGCAGTTCTTC CASSGTGNSYNEQFF
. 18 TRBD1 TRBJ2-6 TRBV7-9 TGTGCCAGCAGCTTCACCGGGACAGGGGGCGTTGGGGCCAACGTCCTGACTTTC CASSFTGTGGVGANVLTF
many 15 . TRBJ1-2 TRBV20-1 TGCAGTGCTGCCCCCCCAACTACGGCGAACTATGGCTACACCTTC CSAAPPTTANYGYTF
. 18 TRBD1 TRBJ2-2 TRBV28 TGTGCCAGCAGTACTCCGGACAGGGCTCCGTCGAACACCGGGGAGCTGTTTTTT CASSTPDRAPSNTGELFF
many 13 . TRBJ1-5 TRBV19 TGTGCCACCCAAACAGGGATTACTCAGCCCCAGCATTTT CATQTGITQPQHF
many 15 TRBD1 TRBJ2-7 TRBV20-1 TGCAGTGCTAGAGATCGACAGGGGCCGATGTACGAGCAGTACTTC CSARDRQGPMYEQYF
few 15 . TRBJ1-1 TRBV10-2 TGCGCCAGCAGACGGGCAGGTGGGATGAACACTGAAGCTTTCTTT CASRRAGGMNTEAFF
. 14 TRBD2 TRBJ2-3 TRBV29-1 TGCAGCGTTGAAGATAGCGGGGGGGCGAATACGCAGTATTTT CSVEDSGGANTQYF
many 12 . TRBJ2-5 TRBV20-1 TGCAGTGCTAGCAGGGCTGGGGAGACCCAGTACTTC CSASRAGETQYF
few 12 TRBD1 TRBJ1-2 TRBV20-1 TGCAGTGCCGAGGGGGCCGGCTATGGCTACACCTTC CSAEGAGYGYTF
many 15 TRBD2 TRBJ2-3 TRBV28 TGTGCCAGCAGTAGGACTAGGATTAGCACAGATACGCAGTATTTT CASSRTRISTDTQYF
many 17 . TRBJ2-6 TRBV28 TGTGCCAGCATAAACAGCTCGCCCCCCTCTGGGGCCAACGTCCTGACTTTC CASINSSPPSGANVLTF
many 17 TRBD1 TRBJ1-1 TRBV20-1 TGCAGTGCTAGAGGGGGGACAGGGACGGGGAAGAACACTGAAGCTTTCTTT CSARGGTGTGKNTEAFF
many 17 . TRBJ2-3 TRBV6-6 TGTGCCAGCAGCCACGAGGGCGGGGGCCTTGACACAGATACGCAGTATTTT CASSHEGGGLDTDTQYF
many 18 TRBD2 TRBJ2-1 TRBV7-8 TGTGCCAGCAGCTTAGGTGCCCTGATAGCGGGGGGGCCTAATGAGCAGTTCTTC CASSLGALIAGGPNEQFF
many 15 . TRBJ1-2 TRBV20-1 TGCAGTGCTAGAGAGACGGCGGGGGCGTTGGGTGGCTACACCTTC CSARETAGALGGYTF
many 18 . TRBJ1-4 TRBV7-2 TGTGCCAGCAGCTTAGGAGGGGGAAGAATTGGGCGTAATGAAAAACTGTTTTTT CASSLGGGRIGRNEKLFF
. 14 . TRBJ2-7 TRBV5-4 TGTGCCAGCAGCTTGGACACGGGATTCTACGAGCAGTACTTC CASSLDTGFYEQYF
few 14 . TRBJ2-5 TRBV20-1 TGCAGTGCGAGTCTTCGGGGGGCCCAAGAGACCCAGTACTTC CSASLRGAQETQYF
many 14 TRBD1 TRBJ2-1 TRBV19 TGTGCCAGTACCCCGGGACAGGGTTACAATGAGCAGTTCTTC CASTPGQGYNEQFF
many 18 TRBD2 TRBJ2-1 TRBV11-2 TGTGCCAGCAGCTTGGCGCTAGCGGGGGGCTTTACCTACAATGAGCAGTTCTTC CASSLALAGGFTYNEQFF
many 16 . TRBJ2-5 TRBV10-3 TGTGCCATCAGTGAAGTTTGGGGCGAGAGAGAAGAGACCCAGTACTTC CAISEVWGEREETQYF
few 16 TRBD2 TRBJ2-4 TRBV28 TGTGCCAGCAGTTCCCCAGCGGGGGGGGCCAAAAACATTCAGTACTTC CASSSPAGGAKNIQYF
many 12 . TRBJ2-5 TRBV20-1 TGCAGTGCTAGAGGGCCGTTAGAGACCCAGTACTTC CSARGPLETQYF
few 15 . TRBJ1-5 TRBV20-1 TGCAGTGCTCCCACAGCAGGACGCGGCAATCAGCCCCAGCATTTT CSAPTAGRGNQPQHF
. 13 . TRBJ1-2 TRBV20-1 TGCAGTGCTCCAGGGCCCGGGGTGCGTGGCTACACCTTC CSAPGPGVRGYTF
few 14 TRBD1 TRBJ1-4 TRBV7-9 TGTGCCAGCAGCTCCGGACAGGCCCGCGAAAAACTGTTTTTT CASSSGQAREKLFF
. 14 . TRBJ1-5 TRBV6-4 TGTGCCAACCCCCCTCAGGGGACGAATCAGCCCCAGCATTTT CANPPQGTNQPQHF
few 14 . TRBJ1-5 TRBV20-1 TGCAGTGGGACTGGGGCGACTGGCAATCAGCCCCAGCATTTT CSGTGATGNQPQHF
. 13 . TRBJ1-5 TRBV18 TGTGCCAGCTCACCTGACATCAGTCAGCCCCAGCATTTT CASSPDISQPQHF
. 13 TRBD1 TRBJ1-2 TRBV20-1 TGCAGTGCTTTGGGACAGGGACACTATGGCTACACCTTC CSALGQGHYGYTF
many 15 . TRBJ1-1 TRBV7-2 TGTGCCAGCAGCTTATACGCCATCCCGGGGAGAGAAGCTTTCTTT CASSLYAIPGREAFF
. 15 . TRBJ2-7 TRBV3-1 TGTGCCAGCAGCCCTAAGCCTGGGCTTGCCTACGAGCAGTACTTC CASSPKPGLAYEQYF
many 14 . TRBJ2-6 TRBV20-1 TGCAGCCTGGATCGACACCTAAGGGCCAACGTCCTGACTTTC CSLDRHLRANVLTF
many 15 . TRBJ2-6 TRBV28 TGTGCCAGCAGTTCCCCGGAAGCTGGGGCCAACGTCCTGACTTTC CASSSPEAGANVLTF
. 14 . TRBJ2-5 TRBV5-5 TGTGCCAGCAGCTCCCCGGGGAGCTTGGAGACCCAGTACTTC CASSSPGSLETQYF
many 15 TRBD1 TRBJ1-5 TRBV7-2 TGTGCCAGCAGCTTAGGGGACAGGGAAGGGCAGCCCCAGCATTTT CASSLGDREGQPQHF
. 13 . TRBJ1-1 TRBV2 TGTGCCAGCAGTGAGCACGGGGGCCCTGAAGCTTTCTTT CASSEHGGPEAFF
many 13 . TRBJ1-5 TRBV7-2 TGTGCCAGCAGCTCCTACAGTGATCAGCCCCAGCATTTT CASSSYSDQPQHF
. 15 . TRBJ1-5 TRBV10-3 TGTGCCATCAGTGACTCGACGGGGGCAAACCAGCCCCAGCATTTT CAISDSTGANQPQHF
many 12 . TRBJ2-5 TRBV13 TGTGCCAGCAGCGTTTATCAAGAGACCCAGTACTTC CASSVYQETQYF
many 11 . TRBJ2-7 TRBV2 TGTGCCAGCAGACAGGGCTACGAGCAGTACTTC CASRQGYEQYF